These T cell receptor beta chains were read from a single sample in a study of regulatory T cells in long-lasting Graves disease. TCRdb re-analysed the multiplex PCR reads in MiXCR, keeping a single row per CDR3 protein. The sample has approximately 360,000 distinct CDR3 sequences, about 11% seen once. The same sample was also studied in work on T cells in Graves' hyperthyroidism and ophthalmopathy.

The source material was peripheral blood mononuclear cells (PBMCs), sampled at new diagnosis, from a patient treated with antithyroid drugs. These receptors came from a woman aged 18-30 years with Graves disease. The CDR3 runs from the conserved cysteine through the conserved F or W. D genes are given only for firm matches. Size is stated for part of the rows, as once, few or many counts, or as a class when the clone is expanded.

>TRBV20-1|few|TRBJ2-1|.
CSARGGVRISYNEQFF
TGCAGTGCTAGAGGAGGAGTCCGAATCTCCTACAATGAGCAGTTCTTC
>TRBV10-3|few|TRBJ2-6|.
CATQEGWAGANVLTF
TGTGCCACACAGGAGGGATGGGCTGGGGCCAACGTCCTGACTTTC
>TRBV6-2/TRBV6-3|few|TRBJ2-2|.
CASSYSDTTGELFF
TGTGCCAGCAGTTACTCGGATACCACCGGGGAGCTGTTTTTT
>TRBV28|many|TRBJ2-2|.
CASSLSRIIIWGTGELFF
TGTGCCAGCAGTTTATCGAGAATCATCATTTGGGGCACCGGGGAGCTGTTTTTT
>TRBV29-1|.|TRBJ1-2|.
CSGGRQSANGYTF
TGCAGCGGCGGCCGTCAATCGGCGAATGGCTACACCTTC
>TRBV7-2|many|TRBJ1-1|TRBD1
CASSLQGGLGTEAFF
TGTGCCAGCAGCCTACAAGGGGGCCTCGGCACTGAAGCTTTCTTT
>TRBV19|.|TRBJ1-1|.
CASSMVQVGSEAFF
TGTGCCAGTAGTATGGTCCAGGTTGGGTCGGAAGCTTTCTTT
>TRBV7-2|many|TRBJ2-1|.
CASSLHPGFPEQFF
TGTGCCAGCAGCCTCCATCCAGGCTTCCCCGAGCAGTTCTTC
>TRBV19|few|TRBJ2-3|.
CASSEIPGHFTDTQYF
TGTGCCAGTAGTGAGATCCCGGGACACTTCACAGATACGCAGTATTTT
>TRBV3-1|many|TRBJ2-1|.
CASSPRRRSSYNEQFF
TGTGCCAGCAGCCCCCGTAGGAGGAGCTCCTACAATGAGCAGTTCTTC
>TRBV19|few|TRBJ2-1|.
CASNRGRSSYNEQFF
TGTGCCAGTAATCGAGGGAGGAGCTCCTACAATGAGCAGTTCTTC
>TRBV10-3|many|TRBJ1-2|.
CAISELTGSANYGYTF
TGTGCCATCAGTGAGTTGACGGGGTCGGCTAACTATGGCTACACCTTC
>TRBV18|many|TRBJ2-4|.
CGQTLAKNIQYF
TGTGGACAGACGCTAGCCAAAAACATTCAGTACTTC
>TRBV28|.|TRBJ2-2|.
CASRDRREDGELFF
TGTGCCAGCAGGGACAGGCGGGAGGACGGGGAGCTGTTTTTT
>TRBV7-2|.|TRBJ1-3|.
CASSLVPQGSRSGNTIYF
TGTGCCAGCAGCTTAGTTCCCCAGGGGAGTCGCTCTGGAAACACCATATATTTT
>TRBV27|many|TRBJ2-1|TRBD1
CASSLGTVYNEQFF
TGTGCCAGCAGTTTAGGGACAGTCTACAATGAGCAGTTCTTC
>TRBV11-3|many|TRBJ2-1|.
CASSPGRSPWRQFF
TGTGCCAGCAGCCCGGGACGGTCCCCTTGGAGGCAGTTCTTC
>TRBV9|many|TRBJ1-1|TRBD1
CASSGRTGTGNTEAFF
TGTGCCAGCAGCGGCCGAACCGGGACAGGAAACACTGAAGCTTTCTTT
>TRBV6-1|many|TRBJ1-1|.
CASSENRDSEAFF
TGTGCCAGCAGTGAGAACAGGGACTCTGAAGCTTTCTTT
>TRBV7-9|.|TRBJ1-3|.
CASSLAGDFAGNTIYF
TGTGCCAGCAGCTTAGCGGGGGACTTTGCTGGAAACACCATATATTTT